Following are 8 T cell receptor beta chains from one sample sequenced in a study of tumor and adjacent non-tumor tissue in lung cancer. RNA was extracted from bulk tissue without any cell sorting. The library came from three nested PCR rounds adapted from ARM-PCR protocols. TCRdb reprocessed the multiplex PCR reads with MiXCR, giving one entry per CDR3 protein. The sample carries around 79,000 distinct CDR3 sequences, roughly two thirds recorded once. Sequenced input: lung tumor tissue. These receptors originate from a woman between 35 and 50 years old with non-small cell lung cancer.

The chain has TRBV20-1 and TRBJ1-1; D not certain. The CDR3 contains 16 residues. The ends were cut back, 3 bases at V and 6 bases at J, with 23 bases in the middle. Germline V gene sequence: CDR1 DFQATT, CDR2 SNEGSKA (reference sequence). CDR3 bases: TGCAGTGCTAGTAAGGTTTTGTCGGGCGGTCATCCTGAAGCTTTCTTT. Translation: CSASKVLSGGHPEAFF.

A note on this clonotype: Likely a read error: the CDR3 ends without its conserved phenylalanine or tryptophan. This rearrangement joins TRBV20-1 to TRBJ1-1, with no clear D. The CDR3 runs to 14 residues. CDR1 and CDR2 (germline): DFQATT, SNEGSKA (reference sequence). This chain's CDR3 is CSAPPPGGGTVAFL. The CDR3 DNA sequence: TGCAGTGCTCCTCCCCCCGGAGGAGGCACTGTAGCTTTCCTT.

Regarding this clonotype: This could be a read error, since a much larger clone is one nucleotide away. The chain carries TRBV5-4 and TRBJ2-3; D perhaps matches TRBD2 (7 bases). The CDR3 contains 15 residues. CDR1 and CDR2 from the germline V gene are SGHNT and YYREEE (reference sequence). The CDR3 is CASILGGGGGDTQYF. In nucleotides, the CDR3 is TGTGCCAGCATCTTGGGAGGAGGGGGGGGAGATACGCAGTATTTT.

Concerning this clonotype itself: Just one base apart from a much larger clone, this may be a read error. This chain joins TRBV25-1 and TRBJ2-7; tentative D call: TRBD2 (6 bases). CDR3 length: 12 residues. Germline V gene lookup returns CDR1 MGHDK and CDR2 SYGVNS. Trimming stripped 9 bases from V and 4 bases from J, with 13 bases between. The CDR3 protein is CARKTEGYEQYF. The CDR3 DNA follows: TGTGCCAGGAAGACGGAGGGATACGAGCAGTACTTC.

This clonotype was detected a few times. This chain joins TRBV2 and TRBJ2-3; D is possibly TRBD1 (6 bases). Germline loops: CDR1 SNHLY, CDR2 FYNNEI. V lost 6 bases and J 6 bases, leaving 25 bases between the germline ends. The CDR3 is 17 residues long. CDR3 in DNA: TGTGCCAGCAGAGACAGGACTTCAAAATATCAATCGGATACGCAGTATTTT. Protein: CASRDRTSKYQSDTQYF.

Of note for this clonotype: The germline gene is not matched at one end of the junction; a read error may be the cause. The J gene is TRBJ1-4, the V gene TRBV12-3 or TRBV12-4; tentatively, D is TRBD1 (6 bases). The CDR3 is 13 amino acids. CDR3: CTSRTEENEKLFF. CDR3 bases: TGTACCAGTAGGACAGAAGAAAATGAAAAACTGTTTTTT.

V is TRBV21-1 and J is TRBJ1-5; the tabulated D call, TRBD1, remains unverified against the DNA. TRBV21-1 is a recognized pseudogene. The CDR3 covers 16 residues. DNA for the CDR3: TGTGCCAGCAGCAAAGAGCGACAGAGCAGCAATCAGCCCCAGCATTTT. It specifies CASSKERQSSNQPQHF.

Concerning this clonotype: A read error may explain this, as a much larger clone is one base away. This rearrangement joins TRBV20-1 to TRBJ1-5; D ambiguous. The CDR3 spans 10 residues. Germline V gives CDR1 DFQATT, CDR2 SNEGSKA (reference sequence). The CDR3 bases are TGCAGTACTAGTCACCAGCCCCAGCATTTT. This gives the protein CSTSHQPQHF.